These T cell receptor beta chains were read from a single sample in a study of T cell responses to AZD1222 COVID-19 vaccine. Data came from immunoSEQ multiplex PCR; TCRdb stores just in-frame clones and leaves some out. Altogether roughly 110,000 clones are present, under 90% being singletons, with the ten largest covering approximately 4.7%. Material: peripheral blood, obtained on day 0 of AZD1222 vaccination. These TCRs come from an adult in good health. Both conserved end residues are part of each CDR3. A D gene is named only where the DNA matches it firmly. The size of a clone is reported for some rows only, either as once, few or many, or as a class for expanded clones.

j_call d_call v_call clone_size cdr3_length cdr3_aa cdr3_nt
TRBJ1-2 NA TRBV19 NA 13 CASSQRRGYGYTF TGTGCCAGTAGTCAAAGGAGGGGGTATGGCTACACCTTC
TRBJ1-4 TRBD1 TRBV19 once 18 CASSIEALQQGAREKLFF TGTGCCAGTAGTATAGAGGCCCTTCAACAGGGGGCAAGGGAAAAACTGTTTTTT
TRBJ1-3 NA TRBV19 NA 17 CASSKGRDNHSGNTIYF TGTGCCAGTAGTAAAGGTCGCGACAACCACTCTGGAAACACCATATATTTT
TRBJ1-1 NA TRBV11-2 NA 13 CASTLGMNTEAFF TGTGCCAGCACCCTGGGTATGAACACTGAAGCTTTCTTT
TRBJ2-7 NA TRBV15 NA 14 CATSRDSGNYEQYF TGTGCCACCAGCAGAGATTCGGGGAACTACGAGCAGTACTTC
TRBJ2-7 NA TRBV11-3 NA 13 CASSLGTSYEQYF TGTGCCAGCAGCTTGGGGACTTCCTACGAGCAGTACTTC
TRBJ2-1 TRBD2 TRBV5-1 NA 17 CASSLAWGTSGVDEQFF TGCGCCAGCAGCTTGGCCTGGGGGACTAGCGGAGTCGATGAGCAGTTCTTC
TRBJ1-3 NA TRBV28 few 14 CASSAGTRGNTIYF TGTGCCAGCAGCGCCGGGACAAGGGGAAACACCATATATTTT
TRBJ2-3 TRBD2 TRBV5-1 NA 18 CASSLTSGRAFSADTQYF TGCGCCAGCAGCTTGACTAGCGGGAGGGCCTTTTCGGCAGATACGCAGTATTTT
TRBJ2-3 TRBD2 TRBV9 once 14 CASSVGLGTDTQYF TGTGCCAGCAGCGTCGGACTAGGCACAGATACGCAGTATTTT
TRBJ1-1 TRBD1 TRBV11-2 few 14 CASSLGQGSTEAFF TGTGCCAGCAGCCTGGGACAGGGTAGCACTGAAGCTTTCTTT
TRBJ2-7 TRBD1 TRBV5-1 once 17 CASSSRPGTGETYEQYF TGCGCCAGCAGCAGCCGTCCCGGGACAGGGGAGACCTACGAGCAGTACTTC
TRBJ2-5 NA TRBV7-2 NA 14 CASSQGGGEETQYF TGTGCCAGCAGCCAAGGAGGGGGCGAAGAGACCCAGTACTTC
TRBJ1-4 NA TRBV6-5 NA 14 CASSSGGLVEKLFF TGTGCCAGCAGTTCTGGGGGCCTCGTTGAAAAACTGTTTTTT
TRBJ2-1 NA TRBV7-3 NA 16 CASSLTNRISYNEQFF TGTGCCAGCAGCTTAACGAACCGGATATCCTACAATGAGCAGTTCTTC
TRBJ2-5 TRBD1 TRBV6-5 NA 14 CATTRGTGSQTQYF TGTGCCACCACGAGGGGGACAGGGTCTCAGACCCAGTACTTC
TRBJ2-7 TRBD2 TRBV9 NA 17 CASSVASGSFVLGEQYF TGTGCCAGCAGCGTAGCCAGCGGGAGTTTCGTTCTGGGCGAGCAGTACTTC
TRBJ2-1 TRBD2 TRBV4-3 NA 17 CASSQTPSGRGYNEQFF TGCGCCAGCAGCCAAACCCCTAGCGGGAGAGGCTACAATGAGCAGTTCTTC
TRBJ1-1 TRBD1 TRBV10-1 NA 14 CASSGTGSITEAFF TGCGCCAGCAGCGGGACAGGGTCCATCACTGAAGCTTTCTTT
TRBJ2-1 NA TRBV5-5 NA 15 CASSWRGTGVNEQFF TGTGCCAGCAGCTGGCGGGGAACCGGGGTCAATGAGCAGTTCTTC
TRBJ1-2 NA TRBV11-2 NA 16 CASSFSGDTFNYGYTF TGTGCCAGCAGCTTTTCGGGAGACACGTTTAACTATGGCTACACCTTC
TRBJ1-5 NA TRBV19 NA 15 CASIPTGALNQPQHF TGTGCCAGTATTCCTACCGGGGCCCTAAATCAGCCCCAGCATTTT
TRBJ1-4 NA TRBV19 NA 12 CASSGANEKLFF TGTGCCAGTAGTGGGGCTAATGAAAAACTGTTTTTT
TRBJ2-7 TRBD1 TRBV12-3/TRBV12-4 NA 13 CASSWTGSYEQYF TGTGCCAGCAGTTGGACAGGCTCCTACGAGCAGTACTTC
TRBJ1-2 NA TRBV10-3 NA 15 CATTSARESNYGYTF TGTGCCACCACATCAGCGAGGGAATCTAACTATGGCTACACCTTC
TRBJ1-1 NA TRBV27 NA 15 CASHITGRLNTEAFF TGTGCCAGCCACATTACGGGACGGTTGAACACTGAAGCTTTCTTT
TRBJ1-1 NA TRBV6-6 once 12 CASKVLNTEAFF TGTGCCAGCAAGGTGTTGAACACTGAAGCTTTCTTT
TRBJ1-2 NA TRBV28 NA 13 CASTGTALYGYTF TGTGCCAGCACCGGGACGGCACTCTATGGCTACACCTTC
TRBJ1-5 NA TRBV6-5 once 13 CASRRYSNQPQHF TGTGCCAGTAGGCGGTATAGCAATCAGCCCCAGCATTTT
TRBJ2-2 NA TRBV6-4 NA 16 CASSPGGGRDTGELFF TGTGCCAGCAGCCCTGGGGGCGGGAGAGACACCGGGGAGCTGTTTTTT
TRBJ1-4 NA TRBV28 NA 14 CASSPGGVGEKLFF TGTGCCAGCAGTCCCGGGGGGGTGGGTGAAAAACTGTTTTTT
TRBJ2-2 TRBD1 TRBV19 once 16 CASSIGGQGWTGELFF TGTGCCAGTAGTATTGGTGGACAGGGGTGGACCGGGGAGCTGTTTTTT
TRBJ2-4 NA TRBV29-1 NA 16 CSVESSGTGPKNIQYF TGCAGCGTTGAGTCGTCAGGAACGGGTCCCAAAAACATTCAGTACTTC
TRBJ2-1 NA TRBV14 once 13 CASSQVTSLGQFF TGTGCCAGCAGCCAAGTAACCAGCTTGGGTCAGTTCTTC
TRBJ1-1 TRBD1 TRBV30 NA 13 CAWGGQLNTEAFF TGTGCCTGGGGGGGACAGTTGAACACTGAAGCTTTCTTT
TRBJ1-1 NA TRBV4-1 NA 13 CASSRTFSTEAFF TGCGCCAGCAGCCGGACTTTCTCGACTGAAGCTTTCTTT
TRBJ2-7 NA TRBV5-6 NA 14 CASSWGQGSYEQYF TGTGCCAGCAGCTGGGGGCAGGGGTCCTACGAGCAGTACTTC
TRBJ2-7 TRBD1 TRBV6-5 once 14 CASNRQGSSYEQYF TGTGCCAGCAACCGACAGGGAAGCTCCTACGAGCAGTACTTC
TRBJ1-4 TRBD1 TRBV5-8 NA 14 CASRQGATNEKLFF TGTGCCAGCAGACAGGGGGCAACTAATGAAAAACTGTTTTTT
TRBJ2-2 TRBD2 TRBV7-9 NA 17 CASSPIAGGSLGGELFF TGTGCCAGCAGCCCGATAGCGGGAGGCTCTTTAGGCGGGGAGCTGTTTTTT
TRBJ2-3 NA TRBV12-5 NA 14 CASGLVGGADTQYF TGTGCTAGTGGTTTGGTAGGCGGGGCAGATACGCAGTATTTT
TRBJ2-5 TRBD2 TRBV29-1 once 14 CSVVGREGRETQYF TGCAGCGTTGTAGGGCGGGAGGGCCGAGAGACCCAGTACTTC
TRBJ2-5 NA TRBV4-3 NA 13 CASSQVRWETQYF TGCGCCAGCAGCCAAGTCCGGTGGGAGACCCAGTACTTC